The entry below gives a single T cell receptor beta chain sequence along with its context. It has no known antigen specificity. Base-call qualities are not available, and no considerably larger clone is one nucleotide away. High-throughput TCR beta sequencing profiled peripheral blood CD8+ and CD4+ T cells from healthy donors, Susac syndrome patients and multiple sclerosis patients. Treatment-naive patients with stable or active relapsing-remitting disease fulfilling revised McDonald criteria were used as multiple sclerosis controls. Bulk CD8+ and CD4+ T cells were purified by magnetic negative isolation, while CD8+ TEMRA cells were enriched using FACS. Blood was collected in EDTA tubes and processed within 24 hours, with PBMCs isolated through density gradient centrifugation. PBMCs destined for TCR sequencing were cryopreserved in liquid nitrogen and later thawed in a 37 °C water bath. The sorted or isolated CD4+, CD8+ and CD8+ TEMRA cells had a purity of 90% or higher.

The data are from a study of CD8 T cells in Susac syndrome (dated by TCRdb to the late 2010s). Background for the entire study: Repertoire sequencing was used to test whether CD8+ T cell activation and differentiation in Susac syndrome was antigen driven. Clonality of the CD8+ T cell repertoire was compared between more than 10 healthy donors, approximately 14 Susac syndrome patients and some 15 multiple sclerosis patients. The paper's findings and limits, for the study overall: The number of individuals in the TCR sequencing and HLA analysis was recognized as being relatively small.

As encoded in the germline V gene (reference sequence), CDR1 is SGHNT while CDR2 is YYREEE. The CDR3, cysteine through phenylalanine, is 13 amino acids long. Only CDR3 DNA remains: 39 bases, in frame from the first base. Trimming takes 4 bases from V and 4 bases from J, and the germline ends sit 12 bases apart. RNA was extracted using the RNeasy kit, and about 0.45 to 1 microgram was reverse transcribed with random hexamers. The immunoSEQ multiplex PCR assay, covering 54 Vbeta and 13 Jbeta segments, was used to amplify TCR beta CDR3 regions. To correct PCR amplification bias, a synthetic template baseline was used for both primer optimization and computational correction. The original pipeline was this. Reads were annotated to V, D and J genes according to IMGT and were analyzed with immunoSEQ Analyzer, with only productive sequences retained. Clonality was computed as one minus Shannon entropy normalized by log2 of the number of productive unique sequences. Public and private clones were assessed among the 100 most prevalent clones of each patient and control. Clones were defined as Susac-specific if absent from the healthy and MS cohorts, from 1052 published viral clones and from other ImmuneACCESS disease sequences. Through fastp at Q25 and MiXCR, TCRdb rebuilt clones from the public reads, retaining in-frame beta chains. Rows matching on CDR3 protein sequence are summarized as one entry with the most common DNA and genes. V and J calls and clone size were set by TCRdb, not the authors. The sample profile shows about 440,000 distinct CDR3 sequences; approximately 85% of them were found once. The ten largest clones add up to approximately 0.11% of the sample.

This clonotype originated in a human donor with multiple sclerosis. This receptor chain uses TRBV5-4 and TRBJ2-7; perhaps TRBD1 is the D gene, with 5 bases matching. The specimen sequenced was CD8+ T cells from PBMCs. The CDR3: CASSQNPGYEQYF. The nucleotide sequence is given as TGTGCCAGCAGCCAGAACCCAGGGTACGAGCAGTACTTC.